The 29 T cell receptor beta chains listed next were all sequenced from one sample in a study of blood T cells in healthy people across ages. Primed by a sample-barcoded 5' primer and a J-beta primer mix, a second PCR proceeded for roughly 6 to 12 cycles. One entry per CDR3 protein results from TCRdb running MiXCR on the 5' RACE reads. Of about 1.6 million distinct CDR3 sequences in the sample, roughly 30% are singletons; the top ten hold approximately 10%. The sample consisted of blood. These receptors were taken from a woman aged 25 to 39 in good health.

This clonotype was seen a few times. V is TRBV9 and J is TRBJ1-2; D ambiguous. CDR1 is SGDLS and CDR2 is YYNGEE in the germline V gene. This CDR3 is 13 amino acids long. V dropped 0 bases and J dropped 5 bases, with 8 bases sitting between them. The CDR3 reads CASSVEEGYGYTF. CDR3 in DNA: TGTGCCAGCAGCGTAGAAGAAGGGTATGGCTACACCTTC.

The table lists this clonotype with a few counts. The V gene is TRBV5-1, the J gene TRBJ2-3, with 9 nucleotides matching TRBD1. The CDR3 length is 14 residues. V was pared by 7 bases and J by 4 bases, with 7 bases of the junction left unmatched. Germline V gene sequence: CDR1 SGHRS, CDR2 YFSETQ. For the CDR3, the DNA is TGCGCCAGCCGCGCCACAGGGGGCGCAGATACGCAGTATTTT. Amino acid sequence: CASRATGGADTQYF.

This clonotype was picked up a small number of times. Possible read error: a much larger clone is one base away. The chain joins TRBV27 to TRBJ2-1, with 10 bases that match TRBD2. Germline V lookup: CDR1 MNHEY, CDR2 SMNVEV (reference sequence). The V segment lost 7 bases and the J segment 12 bases; nucleotides outside the gene matches: 12. This CDR3 has 14 amino acids. CDR3 bases: TGTGCCAGCACCTCAGCGGGAGGGTGGGCCGGGCAGTTCTTC. Protein: CASTSAGGWAGQFF.

This sequence joins TRBV3-1 and TRBJ2-4; D gene unclear. This CDR3 has 15 amino acids. Germline V gene data show CDR1 as LGHDT and CDR2 as YNNKEL (reference sequence). Trimming removed 4 bases at V and 0 bases at J, with 10 bases between. CDR3 amino acids: CASSRLSAAKNIQYF. CDR3 DNA: TGTGCCAGCAGCCGCCTATCTGCAGCCAAAAACATTCAGTACTTC.

This clonotype was observed a handful of times. The chain's CDR3 is CASSFLLVNTGELFF. CDR3 in DNA: TGTGCCAGCAGCTTCCTCCTAGTGAACACCGGGGAGCTGTTTTTT. The J gene is TRBJ2-2, the V gene TRBV7-9; D is ambiguous. Germline V gene lookup returns CDR1 SEHNR and CDR2 FQNEAQ (reference sequence). The V end lost 3 bases, the J end lost 1 base, and 9 bases lay between the germline ends. CDR3 length: 15 residues.

This chain joins TRBV10-3 and TRBJ2-7; D gene ambiguous. The CDR3 consists of 12 residues. V dropped 5 bases and J dropped 3 bases, with 8 bases sitting between them. Germline V gene lookup returns CDR1 ENHRY and CDR2 SYGVKD. The CDR3 is CAISRAHYEQYF. The CDR3 region has the DNA TGTGCCATCAGTCGGGCCCACTACGAGCAGTACTTC.

This chain links TRBV10-3 with TRBJ2-5; 11 bases match TRBD1. The J call could be wrong; TRBJ2-7 is a better fit for the DNA end. Germline CDR1 and CDR2: ENHRY and SYGVKD. The CDR3 covers 13 residues. CDR3 in amino acids: CAISRTGGDEQYF. The CDR3, as DNA: TGTGCCATCAGTCGGACAGGGGGCGACGAGCAGTACTTC.

The chain couples TRBV5-1 to TRBJ2-3; 7 bases map to TRBD2. Losses at the gene ends were 0 bases for V and 0 bases for J; bases not matched to a gene: 7. This CDR3 has 17 amino acids. Per germline, CDR1 SGHRS and CDR2 YFSETQ. This CDR3 reads CASSLEGLAASTDTQYF. In DNA form, the CDR3 reads TGCGCCAGCAGCTTGGAAGGGCTAGCGGCTAGCACAGATACGCAGTATTTT.

The rearrangement links TRBV20-1 to TRBJ2-1; D ambiguous. The CDR3 spans 14 residues. Germline V CDR1 and CDR2: DFQATT, SNEGSKA (reference sequence). V shed 0 bases and J shed 2 bases, with 8 bases lying between them. CDR3: CSAREGDPYNEQFF. The CDR3 nucleotides read TGCAGTGCTAGAGAAGGTGACCCCTACAATGAGCAGTTCTTC.

The rearrangement joins TRBV2 to TRBJ2-7, with TRBD2 matching over 8 bases. Germline V gives CDR1 SNHLY, CDR2 FYNNEI. Trimming at V came to 3 bases and at J to 3 bases, leaving 4 bases not matched to a gene. The CDR3 contains 14 residues. CDR3 sequence: CASSETSENYEQYF. The DNA of the CDR3 is TGTGCCAGCAGTGAGACTAGCGAAAACTACGAGCAGTACTTC.

J is TRBJ1-2 and V is TRBV30; D is uncertain. Looked up from germline, CDR1 is GTSNPN and CDR2 is SVGIG (reference sequence). The CDR3 consists of 12 residues. Between the trimmed V and J ends, which lost 1 base and 3 bases, there was a span of 6 bases. This CDR3 is CAWSETDYGYTF. The CDR3 DNA is TGTGCCTGGAGTGAAACAGACTATGGCTACACCTTC. The whole variable domain, filled in from reference TRBV30 and TRBJ1-2, reads SQTIHQWPATLVQPVGSPLSLECTVEGTSNPNLYWYRQAAGRGLQLLFYSVGIGQISSEVPQNLSASRPQDRQFILSSKKLLLSDSGFYLCAWSETDYGYTFGSGTRLTVV.

This clonotype was seen more than once but under ten times. The J gene is TRBJ2-5, the V gene TRBV20-1; D is perhaps TRBD1 (6 bases). Looked up from germline, CDR1 is DFQATT and CDR2 is SNEGSKA (reference sequence). The CDR3 totals 15 residues. Deletions cut 1 base from V and 7 bases from J, with 19 bases between. This chain's CDR3 is CSARALGPGAVTQYF. CDR3 nucleotides: TGCAGTGCTAGAGCCCTGGGACCAGGGGCCGTGACCCAGTACTTC.

This clonotype appeared a few times. The chain employs TRBV20-1 and TRBJ2-7, with 14 bases that match TRBD2. Germline V CDR1 and CDR2: DFQATT, SNEGSKA (reference sequence). The trim removed 5 bases at V and 2 bases at J, leaving 8 bases unmatched. This CDR3 is 16 amino acids long. DNA for the CDR3: TGCAGTGCTCCGGGGACTAGCGGGGGATTCGCCTACGAGCAGTACTTC. Amino acid sequence: CSAPGTSGGFAYEQYF.

This chain uses TRBV20-1 with TRBJ2-1; D possibly matches TRBD1 or TRBD2 (5 bases each). The CDR3 is 12 amino acids. Deletions cut 5 bases from V and 15 bases from J, with 20 bases between. Germline CDR1 DFQATT, CDR2 SNEGSKA (reference sequence). This CDR3 is CSAAGTGQRRFF. The CDR3 DNA sequence: TGCAGTGCTGCCGGGACGGGGCAGCGGCGGTTCTTC.

V gene TRBV20-1 combines with J gene TRBJ2-5, with D unresolved. This CDR3 is 13 amino acids long. The germline V gene encodes CDR1 DFQATT and CDR2 SNEGSKA (reference sequence). The V and J ends lost 4 bases and 3 bases respectively, with 12 bases between them. In DNA, the CDR3 is TGCAGTGCTACCTACTGGGGAAAAGAGACCCAGTACTTC. Translated, it gives CSATYWGKETQYF.

This clonotype was found a few times. The genes are TRBV24-1 and TRBJ2-7, with 8 bases lining up with TRBD1. Trimming removed 4 bases from V and 6 bases from J; junction bases left unmatched: 4. CDR3 length equals 13 residues. From germline, CDR1 is KGHDR and CDR2 SFDVKD. CDR3 residues: CATSDTDRAEQYF. The CDR3 DNA sequence: TGTGCCACCAGTGACACGGACAGGGCCGAGCAGTACTTC.

V usage is TRBV11-2 and J usage is TRBJ2-3, with D uncertain. Trimming stripped 1 base from V and 2 bases from J, with 13 bases between. Germline loops: CDR1 SGHAT, CDR2 FQNNGV. The CDR3 extends over 16 amino acids. The CDR3 here is CASSLAAGRFTDTQYF. CDR3 nucleotide sequence: TGTGCCAGCAGCTTAGCAGCTGGCCGATTCACAGATACGCAGTATTTT.

V gene TRBV12-3 or TRBV12-4 combines with J gene TRBJ2-1; no definite D call. The germline V and J ends were trimmed by 6 bases and 7 bases, with 13 bases remaining between them. The CDR3 is 13 residues long. The chain's CDR3 is CASRTTTENEQFF. The CDR3, as DNA: TGTGCCAGCAGAACAACGACGGAAAATGAGCAGTTCTTC.

This chain connects TRBV13 to TRBJ2-1; 11 bases align to TRBD1. Germline-derived CDR1 and CDR2 are PRHDT and FYEKMQ (reference sequence). V lost 5 bases and J lost 0; bases outside the gene matches: 6. The CDR3 has 17 residues. The CDR3: CASSTTGTGGSYNEQFF. In DNA, the CDR3 is TGTGCCAGCAGCACAACCGGGACAGGGGGCTCCTACAATGAGCAGTTCTTC.

The genes are TRBV15 and TRBJ1-5, with 7 positions matching TRBD1. The V gene's germline CDR1 is LNHNV and CDR2 YYDKDF (reference sequence). The trim removed 0 bases at V and 7 bases at J, leaving 9 bases unmatched. This CDR3 has 16 residues. The CDR3 coding sequence is TGTGCCACCAGCAGAGATCCCGAGACAGGGATCCAGCCCCAGCATTTT. It is translated as CATSRDPETGIQPQHF.

The V and J genes are TRBV3-1 and TRBJ2-1, with TRBD2 matching over 9 bases. This CDR3 is built from 17 residues. Trimming at V came to 3 bases and at J to 3 bases, leaving 9 bases not matched to a gene. Per the germline V gene, CDR1 is LGHDT and CDR2 is YNNKEL (reference sequence). The CDR3 region is CASSHRSGLAGYNEQFF. As DNA, the CDR3 is TGTGCCAGCAGCCACCGTTCGGGACTAGCAGGCTACAATGAGCAGTTCTTC.

The V call is TRBV5-1, the J call TRBJ1-4, with TRBD1 as a possible D gene (5 bases). The V and J ends lost 2 bases and 7 bases respectively, with 18 bases between them. The length of the CDR3 is 16 residues. Per germline, CDR1 SGHRS and CDR2 YFSETQ. The CDR3 nucleotides are TGCGCCAGCAGCTTTGGGAATCAGGGTTTGGGTGAAAAACTGTTTTTT. Protein sequence: CASSFGNQGLGEKLFF.

This chain joins TRBV14 and TRBJ1-2; the D is unclear. Looked up from germline, CDR1 is SGHDN and CDR2 is FVKESK. The CDR3 consists of 13 residues. V was shortened by 0 bases and J by 7 bases, with 9 bases between the two germline ends. CDR3 nucleotide sequence: TGTGCCAGCAGCCAAGAAAGGGTCTTTGGCTACACCTTC. Its protein is CASSQERVFGYTF.

This clonotype was observed a handful of times. The rearrangement uses TRBV29-1 and TRBJ1-1; D is unresolved. Germline V gene lookup returns CDR1 SQVTM and CDR2 ANQGSEA. V was clipped by 5 bases and J by 0 bases, with 7 bases between them. This CDR3 region has 12 residues. The CDR3 DNA reads TGCAGCGTTAAAGGATTGAACACTGAAGCTTTCTTT. As protein: CSVKGLNTEAFF.

V usage is TRBV6-2 or TRBV6-3 and J usage is TRBJ1-6; D uncertain. CDR3 length: 11 residues. CDR1 is MNHEY and CDR2 is SVGEGT in the germline V gene. Trimming took off 2 bases at V and 14 bases at J, with 7 bases between the two ends. In DNA, the CDR3 is TGTGCCAGCAGTTACGGGCCTTCCCTCCACTTT. This gives the protein CASSYGPSLHF.

This clonotype has only a few counts. V gene TRBV7-3 combines with J gene TRBJ2-1; TRBD2 matches 9 bases. The CDR3 has 15 amino acids. Germline values: CDR1 SGHTA, CDR2 FQGTGA. V lost 2 bases, J lost 7 bases, and 6 bases stayed unmatched. CDR3 protein: CASSLSSGIWNEQFF. In DNA form, the CDR3 reads TGTGCCAGCAGCTTATCTAGCGGGATATGGAATGAGCAGTTCTTC.

This clonotype has a handful of counts. The gene calls are TRBV5-1 and TRBJ1-6, with a tentative D call TRBD1 (5 bases). The V gene's germline CDR1 is SGHRS and CDR2 YFSETQ. This CDR3 region has 18 residues. Trimming stripped 2 bases from V and 0 bases from J, with 15 bases between. The CDR3 loop is CASSFGHEMSSYNSPLHF. CDR3 DNA: TGCGCCAGCAGCTTTGGACATGAGATGAGCTCCTATAATTCACCCCTCCACTTT. Full variable domain (missing parts from reference TRBV5-1 and TRBJ1-6): KAGVTQTPRYLIKTRGQQVTLSCSPISGHRSVSWYQQTPGQGLQFLFEYFSETQRNKGNFPGRFSGRQFSNSRSEMNVSTLELGDSALYLCASSFGHEMSSYNSPLHFGNGTRLTVT.

The V call is TRBV7-9, the J call TRBJ1-2; a weak D match, TRBD1 (5 bases). The CDR3 spans 15 residues. Trimming pared 2 bases from V and 0 bases from J, leaving 10 bases between. Per germline, CDR1 SEHNR and CDR2 FQNEAQ (reference sequence). CDR3 nucleotide sequence: TGTGCCAGCAGCTTATGGGACGGATCTAACTATGGCTACACCTTC. Its protein is CASSLWDGSNYGYTF.

The chain employs TRBV21-1 and TRBJ2-5; TRBD2 was called by the table and not checked on the DNA. TRBV21-1 is labeled a pseudogene. This CDR3 spans 15 amino acids. CDR3 bases: TGTGCCAGCAGCGGGAGGGGCCGGTACCAAGAGACCCAGTACTTC. Encoded protein: CASSGRGRYQETQYF.